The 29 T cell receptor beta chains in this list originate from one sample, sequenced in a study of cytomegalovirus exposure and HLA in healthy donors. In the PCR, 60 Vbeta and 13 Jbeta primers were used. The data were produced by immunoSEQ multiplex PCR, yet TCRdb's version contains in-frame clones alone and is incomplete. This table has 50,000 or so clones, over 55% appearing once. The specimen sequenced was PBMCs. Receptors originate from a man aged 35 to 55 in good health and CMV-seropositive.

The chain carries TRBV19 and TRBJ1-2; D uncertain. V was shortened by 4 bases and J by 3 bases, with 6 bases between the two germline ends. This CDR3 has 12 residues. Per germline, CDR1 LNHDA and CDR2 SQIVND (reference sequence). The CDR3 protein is CASSRLDYGYTF. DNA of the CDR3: TGTGCCAGTAGTAGATTAGACTATGGCTACACCTTC.

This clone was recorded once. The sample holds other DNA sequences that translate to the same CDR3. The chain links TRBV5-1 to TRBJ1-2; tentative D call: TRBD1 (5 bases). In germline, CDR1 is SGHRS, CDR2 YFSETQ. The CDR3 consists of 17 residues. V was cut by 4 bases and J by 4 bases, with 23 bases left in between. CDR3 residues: CASSLRTGLGSSYGYTF. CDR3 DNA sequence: TGCGCCAGCAGCCTGCGGACGGGACTTGGAAGTAGCTATGGCTACACCTTC.

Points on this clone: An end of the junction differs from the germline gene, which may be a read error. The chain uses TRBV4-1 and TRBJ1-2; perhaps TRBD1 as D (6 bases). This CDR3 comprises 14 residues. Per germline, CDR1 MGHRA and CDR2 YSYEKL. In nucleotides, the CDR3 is TGCGCCAGCAGCCAAGTACAGGGTAACTACGGCTACACCTTC. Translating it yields CASSQVQGNYGYTF.

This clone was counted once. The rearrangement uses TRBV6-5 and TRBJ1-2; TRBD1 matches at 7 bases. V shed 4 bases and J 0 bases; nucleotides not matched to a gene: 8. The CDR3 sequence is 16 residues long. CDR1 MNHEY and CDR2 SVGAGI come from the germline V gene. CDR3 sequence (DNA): TGTGCCAGCAGTTCCTCAAGGGACAGAGCTAACTATGGCTACACCTTC. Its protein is CASSSSRDRANYGYTF.

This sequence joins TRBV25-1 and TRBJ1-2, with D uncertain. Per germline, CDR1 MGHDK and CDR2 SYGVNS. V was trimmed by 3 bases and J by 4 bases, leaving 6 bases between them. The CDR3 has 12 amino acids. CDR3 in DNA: TGTGCCAGCAGTGACGGAGGCTATGGCTACACCTTC. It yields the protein CASSDGGYGYTF.

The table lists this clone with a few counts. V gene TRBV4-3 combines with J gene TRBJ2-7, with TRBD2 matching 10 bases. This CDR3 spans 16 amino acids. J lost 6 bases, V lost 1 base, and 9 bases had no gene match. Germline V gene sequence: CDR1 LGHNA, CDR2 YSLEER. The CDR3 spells CASSQGRVIAGGEQYF. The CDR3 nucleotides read TGCGCCAGCAGCCAAGGGAGGGTGATAGCGGGGGGCGAGCAGTACTTC.

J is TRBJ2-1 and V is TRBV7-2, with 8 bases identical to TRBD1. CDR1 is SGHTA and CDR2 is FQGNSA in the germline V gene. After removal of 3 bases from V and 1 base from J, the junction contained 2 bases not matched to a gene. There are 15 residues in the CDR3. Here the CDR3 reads CASSLDRASYNEQFF. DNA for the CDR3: TGTGCCAGCAGCTTGGACAGGGCGTCCTACAATGAGCAGTTCTTC. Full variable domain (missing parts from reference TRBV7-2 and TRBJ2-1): GAGVSQSPSNKVTEKGKDVELRCDPISGHTALYWYRQSLGQGLEFLIYFQGNSAPDKSGLPSDRFSAERTGGSVSTLTIQRTQQEDSAVYLCASSLDRASYNEQFFGPGTRLTVL.

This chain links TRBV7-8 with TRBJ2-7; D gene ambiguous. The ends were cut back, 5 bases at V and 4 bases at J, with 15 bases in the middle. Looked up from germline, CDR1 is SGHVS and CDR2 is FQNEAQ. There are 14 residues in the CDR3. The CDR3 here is CASSVNAFSYEQYF. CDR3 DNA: TGTGCCAGCAGCGTAAACGCCTTTAGTTACGAGCAGTACTTC.

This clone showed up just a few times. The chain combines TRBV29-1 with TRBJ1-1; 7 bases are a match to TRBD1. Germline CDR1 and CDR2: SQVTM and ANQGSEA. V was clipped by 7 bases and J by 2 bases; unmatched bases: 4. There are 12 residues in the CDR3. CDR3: CSAGTVNTEAFF. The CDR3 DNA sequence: TGCAGCGCGGGGACAGTCAACACTGAAGCTTTCTTT.

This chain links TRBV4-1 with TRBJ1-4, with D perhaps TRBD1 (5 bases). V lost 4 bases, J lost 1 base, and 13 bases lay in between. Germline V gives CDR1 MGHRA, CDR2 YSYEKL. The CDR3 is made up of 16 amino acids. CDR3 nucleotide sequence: TGCGCCAGCAGCCCACTCCAGGGTGGAACTAATGAAAAACTGTTTTTT. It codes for CASSPLQGGTNEKLFF.

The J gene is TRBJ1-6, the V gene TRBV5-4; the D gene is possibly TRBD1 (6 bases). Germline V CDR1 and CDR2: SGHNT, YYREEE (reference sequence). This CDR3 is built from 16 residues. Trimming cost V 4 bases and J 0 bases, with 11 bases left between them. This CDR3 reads CASSADRSSYNSPLHF. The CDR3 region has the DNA TGTGCCAGCAGCGCGGACAGAAGCTCCTATAATTCACCCCTCCACTTT.

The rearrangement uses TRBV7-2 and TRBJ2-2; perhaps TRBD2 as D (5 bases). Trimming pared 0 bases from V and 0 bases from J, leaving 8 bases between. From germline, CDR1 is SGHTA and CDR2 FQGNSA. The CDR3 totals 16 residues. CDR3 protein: CASSLAIGANTGELFF. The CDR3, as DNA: TGTGCCAGCAGCTTAGCCATCGGGGCGAACACCGGGGAGCTGTTTTTT.

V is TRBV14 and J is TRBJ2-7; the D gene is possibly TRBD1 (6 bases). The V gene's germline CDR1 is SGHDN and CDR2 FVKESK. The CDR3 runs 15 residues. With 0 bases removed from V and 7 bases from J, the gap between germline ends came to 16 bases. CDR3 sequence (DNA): TGTGCCAGCAGCCAAGACCGGAACAGGGTGGGGGAGCAGTACTTC. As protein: CASSQDRNRVGEQYF.

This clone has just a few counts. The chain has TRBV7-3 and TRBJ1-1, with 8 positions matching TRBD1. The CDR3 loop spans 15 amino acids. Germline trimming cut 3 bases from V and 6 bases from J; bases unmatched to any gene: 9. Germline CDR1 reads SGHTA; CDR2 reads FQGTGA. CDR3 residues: CASSLGPNRGAEAFF. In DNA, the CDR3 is TGTGCCAGCAGCTTGGGGCCAAACAGGGGGGCTGAAGCTTTCTTT.

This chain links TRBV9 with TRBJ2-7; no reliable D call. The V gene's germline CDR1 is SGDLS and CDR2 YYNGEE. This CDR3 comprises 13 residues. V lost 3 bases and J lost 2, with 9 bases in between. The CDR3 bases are TGTGCCAGCAGCGCCGAGATTACCTACGAGCAGTACTTC. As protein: CASSAEITYEQYF.

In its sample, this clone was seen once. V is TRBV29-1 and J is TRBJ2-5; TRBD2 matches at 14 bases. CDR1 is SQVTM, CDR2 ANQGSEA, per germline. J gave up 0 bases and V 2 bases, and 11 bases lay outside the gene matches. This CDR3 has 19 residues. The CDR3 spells CSVEKLGTSGGRNQETQYF. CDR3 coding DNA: TGCAGCGTTGAAAAACTGGGGACTAGCGGGGGCCGGAACCAAGAGACCCAGTACTTC.

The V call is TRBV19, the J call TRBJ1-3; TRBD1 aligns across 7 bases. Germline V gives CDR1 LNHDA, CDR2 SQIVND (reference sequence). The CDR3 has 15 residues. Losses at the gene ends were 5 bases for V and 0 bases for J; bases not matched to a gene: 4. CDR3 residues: CASSAGDSSGNTIYF. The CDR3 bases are TGTGCCAGTAGTGCAGGGGACAGCTCTGGAAACACCATATATTTT.

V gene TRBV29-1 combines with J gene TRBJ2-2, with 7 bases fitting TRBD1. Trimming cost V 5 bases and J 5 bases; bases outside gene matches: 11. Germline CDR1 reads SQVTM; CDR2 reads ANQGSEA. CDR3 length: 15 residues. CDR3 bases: TGCAGCGTTACCGCACCGGGACAGACAACCGGGGAGCTGTTTTTT. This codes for CSVTAPGQTTGELFF.

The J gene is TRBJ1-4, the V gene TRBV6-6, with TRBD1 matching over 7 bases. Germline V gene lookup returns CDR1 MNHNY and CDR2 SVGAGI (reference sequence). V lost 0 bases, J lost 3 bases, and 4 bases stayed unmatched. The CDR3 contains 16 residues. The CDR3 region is CASSYSQGVANEKLFF. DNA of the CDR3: TGTGCCAGCAGTTACTCCCAGGGGGTGGCTAATGAAAAACTGTTTTTT.

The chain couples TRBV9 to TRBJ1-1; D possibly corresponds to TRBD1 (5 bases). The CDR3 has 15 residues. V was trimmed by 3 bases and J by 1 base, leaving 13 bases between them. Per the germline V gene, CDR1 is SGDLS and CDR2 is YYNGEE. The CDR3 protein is CASSDRQNTNTEAFF. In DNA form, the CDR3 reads TGTGCCAGCAGCGATCGACAGAATACGAACACTGAAGCTTTCTTT.

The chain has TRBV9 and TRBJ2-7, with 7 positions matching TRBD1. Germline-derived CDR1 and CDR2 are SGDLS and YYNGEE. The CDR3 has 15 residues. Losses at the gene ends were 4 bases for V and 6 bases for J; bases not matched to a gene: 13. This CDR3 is CASSPPVVGGSEQYF. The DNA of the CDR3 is TGTGCCAGCAGCCCCCCTGTAGTAGGGGGCAGCGAGCAGTACTTC.

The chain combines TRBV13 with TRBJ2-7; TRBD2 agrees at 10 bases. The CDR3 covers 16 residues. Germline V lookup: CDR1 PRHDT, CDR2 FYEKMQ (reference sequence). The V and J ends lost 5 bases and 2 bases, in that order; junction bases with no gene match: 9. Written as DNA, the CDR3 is TGTGCCAGCAGCGCCTCATCTAGCGGGGGACCCTACGAGCAGTACTTC. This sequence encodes CASSASSSGGPYEQYF. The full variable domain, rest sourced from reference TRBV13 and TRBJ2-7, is AAGVIQSPRHLIKEKRETATLKCYPIPRHDTVYWYQQGPGQDPQFLISFYEKMQSDKGSIPDRFSAQQFSDYHSELNMSSLELGDSALYFCASSASSSGGPYEQYFGPGTRLTVT.

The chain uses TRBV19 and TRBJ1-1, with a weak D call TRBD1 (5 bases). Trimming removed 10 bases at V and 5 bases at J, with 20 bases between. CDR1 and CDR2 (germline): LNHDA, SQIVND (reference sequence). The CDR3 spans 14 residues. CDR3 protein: CATQAALGGTEAFF. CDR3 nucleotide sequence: TGTGCCACACAGGCGGCACTCGGGGGTACTGAAGCTTTCTTT.

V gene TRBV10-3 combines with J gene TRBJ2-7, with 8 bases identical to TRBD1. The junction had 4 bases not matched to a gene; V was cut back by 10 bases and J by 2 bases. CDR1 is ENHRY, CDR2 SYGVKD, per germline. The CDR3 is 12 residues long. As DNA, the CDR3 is TGTGCCAATGGACAGGGTGCCTACGAGCAGTACTTC. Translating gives CANGQGAYEQYF.

The CDR3 DNA reads as TGTGCCAGCAGCGAAGCGGGGGCTCACAATGAGCAGTTCTTC. Protein sequence: CASSEAGAHNEQFF. The chain has TRBV7-2 and TRBJ2-1; 8 bases agree with TRBD2. CDR1 is SGHTA, CDR2 FQGNSA, per germline. This CDR3 is built from 14 residues. The V segment lost 5 bases and the J segment 5 bases; nucleotides outside the gene matches: 5.

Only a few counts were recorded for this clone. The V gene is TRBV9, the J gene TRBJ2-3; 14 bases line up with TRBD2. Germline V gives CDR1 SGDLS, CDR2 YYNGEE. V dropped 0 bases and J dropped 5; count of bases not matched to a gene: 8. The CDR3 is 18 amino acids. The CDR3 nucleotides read TGTGCCAGCAGCGTAGCACTAGGGACTAGCGGGGGATTAGATACGCAGTATTTT. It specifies CASSVALGTSGGLDTQYF.

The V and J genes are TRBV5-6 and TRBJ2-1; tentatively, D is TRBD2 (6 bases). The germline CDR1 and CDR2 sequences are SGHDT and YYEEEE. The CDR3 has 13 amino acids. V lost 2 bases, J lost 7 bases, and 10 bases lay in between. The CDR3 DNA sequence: TGTGCCAGCAGCTTCCGGGACTTAAATGAGCAGTTCTTC. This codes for CASSFRDLNEQFF.

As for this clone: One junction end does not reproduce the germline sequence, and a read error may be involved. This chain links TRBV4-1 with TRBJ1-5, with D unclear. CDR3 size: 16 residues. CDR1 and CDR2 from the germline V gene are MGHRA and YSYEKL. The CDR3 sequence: CASNQDYSLSNQPQHF. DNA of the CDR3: TGCGCCAGCAACCAAGATTACAGCCTTAGCAATCAGCCCCAGCATTTT.

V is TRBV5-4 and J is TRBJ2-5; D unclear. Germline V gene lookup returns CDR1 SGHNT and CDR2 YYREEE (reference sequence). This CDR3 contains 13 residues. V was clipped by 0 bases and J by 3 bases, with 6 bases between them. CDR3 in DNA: TGTGCCAGCAGCTTGGGGCAGGAAGAGACCCAGTACTTC. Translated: CASSLGQEETQYF.